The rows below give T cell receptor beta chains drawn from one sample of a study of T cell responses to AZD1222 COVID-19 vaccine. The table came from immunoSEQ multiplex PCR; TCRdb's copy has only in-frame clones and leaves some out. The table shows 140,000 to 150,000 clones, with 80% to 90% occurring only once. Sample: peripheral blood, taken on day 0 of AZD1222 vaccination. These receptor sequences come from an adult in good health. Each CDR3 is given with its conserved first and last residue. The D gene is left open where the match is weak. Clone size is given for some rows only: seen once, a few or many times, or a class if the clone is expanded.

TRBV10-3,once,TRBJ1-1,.,TGTGCCCTGCAACGAGGGCAGAACACTGAAGCTTTCTTT,CALQRGQNTEAFF
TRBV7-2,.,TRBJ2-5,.,TGTGCCAGCACAAGGGGTTCGGGAGAGACCCAGTACTTC,CASTRGSGETQYF
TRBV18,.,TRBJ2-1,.,TGTGCCAGCTCACCACCGAACGGCGGGACGGACAATGAGCAGTTCTTC,CASSPPNGGTDNEQFF
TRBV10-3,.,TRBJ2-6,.,TGTGCCATCAGTGAAGGGTCGGGAAGCTCTGGGGCCAACGTCCTGACTTTC,CAISEGSGSSGANVLTF
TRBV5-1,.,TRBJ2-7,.,TGCGCCAGCAGCTTAACAGGGTCCGAGCAGTACTTC,CASSLTGSEQYF
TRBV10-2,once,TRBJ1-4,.,TGCGCCAGCAGTGATCAGGGAAGTGAAAAACTGTTTTTT,CASSDQGSEKLFF
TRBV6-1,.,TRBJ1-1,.,TGTGCCAGCAGTGTGCAGACCAGTAGCATGAACACTGAAGCTTTCTTT,CASSVQTSSMNTEAFF
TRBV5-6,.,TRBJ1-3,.,TGTGCCAGCAGCTTGGGCACGACAAGCTCTGGAAACACCATATATTTT,CASSLGTTSSGNTIYF
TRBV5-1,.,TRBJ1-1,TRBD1,TGCGCCAGCAGCCTACAGGGGGGGAACACTGAAGCTTTCTTT,CASSLQGGNTEAFF
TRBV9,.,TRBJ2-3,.,TGTGCCAGCAGCCGGTACACAGATACGCAGTATTTT,CASSRYTDTQYF
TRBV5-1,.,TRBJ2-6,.,TGCGCCAGCACCCCGGGGTTTGGGGCCAACGTCCTGACTTTC,CASTPGFGANVLTF
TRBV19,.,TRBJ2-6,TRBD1,TGTGCCAGCTCCCCAGGGGGTTCGGGGGCCAACGTCCTGACTTTC,CASSPGGSGANVLTF
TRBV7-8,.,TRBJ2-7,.,TGTGCCAGCAGCTGGGGGGACAGACGAGTCTACGAGCAGTACTTC,CASSWGDRRVYEQYF
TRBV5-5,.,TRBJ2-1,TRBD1,TGTGCCAGCAGCTTCCGGGACAGGGTTTTCGATGAGCAGTTCTTC,CASSFRDRVFDEQFF
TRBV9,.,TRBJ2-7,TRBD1,TGTGCCAGCAGCGGGGGACAGGGATCCTACGAGCAGTACTTC,CASSGGQGSYEQYF
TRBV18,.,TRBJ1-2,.,TGTGCCAGCTCACCACCGGCAGGGAGTCCGTATGGCTACACCTTC,CASSPPAGSPYGYTF
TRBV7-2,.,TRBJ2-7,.,TGTGCCAGCAGCTTAACTACAGGGTCCTACGAGCAGTACTTC,CASSLTTGSYEQYF
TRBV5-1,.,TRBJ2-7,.,TGCGCCAGCAGCCTAGGACACTCCGAGCAGTACTTC,CASSLGHSEQYF
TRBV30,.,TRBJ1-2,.,TGTGCCTGGAGTCCCGGGGGAGGTGGCTACACCTTC,CAWSPGGGGYTF
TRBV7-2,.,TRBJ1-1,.,TGTGCCAGCAGCTTAAGCAGCAGATACACTGAAGCTTTCTTT,CASSLSSRYTEAFF
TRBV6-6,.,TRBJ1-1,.,TGTGCCAGCAGTTACAGCAGGGGCATGAACACTGAAGCTTTCTTT,CASSYSRGMNTEAFF
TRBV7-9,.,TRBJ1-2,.,TGTGCCAGCAGCTTATTTGGGACGTTCTATGGCTACACCTTC,CASSLFGTFYGYTF
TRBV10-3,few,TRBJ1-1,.,TGTGCCACCAAGGGTGATGGCGGGGGCGGCACTGAAGCTTTCTTT,CATKGDGGGGTEAFF
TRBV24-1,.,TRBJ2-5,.,TGTGCCACCAGTGAGGCAGGGGCCGGGGAGACCCAGTACTTC,CATSEAGAGETQYF
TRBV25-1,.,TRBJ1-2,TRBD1,TGTGCCAGCAGTGCCCGGACAGGGAATGGCTACACCTTC,CASSARTGNGYTF
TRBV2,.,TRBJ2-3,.,TGTGCCAGCAGTCGGCAGGGAGTTTCCCTCGGTTTCACAGATACGCAGTATTTT,CASSRQGVSLGFTDTQYF
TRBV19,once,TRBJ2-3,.,TGTGCCAGTAGTATAGCCGGTAGCGGCACAGATACGCAGTATTTT,CASSIAGSGTDTQYF
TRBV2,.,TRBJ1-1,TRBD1,TGTGCCGGCGGACAGGGATGGAACACTGAAGCTTTCTTT,CAGGQGWNTEAFF
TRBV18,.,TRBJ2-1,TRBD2,TGTGCCAGCTCCCTGAGCGGGGGGTTCTACAATGAGCAGTTCTTC,CASSLSGGFYNEQFF
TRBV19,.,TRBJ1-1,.,TGTGCCAGTAGTATAGACACCACTGAAGCTTTCTTT,CASSIDTTEAFF
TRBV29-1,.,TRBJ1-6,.,TGCAGCGTTGAGACGGAATATAATTCACCCCTCCACTTT,CSVETEYNSPLHF
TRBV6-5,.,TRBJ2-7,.,TGTGCCAGCAGCGTTCGGGGCTACGAGCAGTACTTC,CASSVRGYEQYF
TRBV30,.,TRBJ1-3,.,TGTGCCTGGAGTGTACCTGGGAGCTCTGGAAACACCATATATTTT,CAWSVPGSSGNTIYF
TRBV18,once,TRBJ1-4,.,TGTGCCAGCTCACCAGGGGCTAATGAAAAACTGTTTTTT,CASSPGANEKLFF
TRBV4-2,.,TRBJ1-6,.,TGTGCCAGCAGCCAAGAGATCCAATCACGTTCACCCCTCCACTTT,CASSQEIQSRSPLHF
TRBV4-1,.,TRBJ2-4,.,TGCGCCAGCAGCCAAGGGGCGGGCAAAAACATTCAGTACTTC,CASSQGAGKNIQYF